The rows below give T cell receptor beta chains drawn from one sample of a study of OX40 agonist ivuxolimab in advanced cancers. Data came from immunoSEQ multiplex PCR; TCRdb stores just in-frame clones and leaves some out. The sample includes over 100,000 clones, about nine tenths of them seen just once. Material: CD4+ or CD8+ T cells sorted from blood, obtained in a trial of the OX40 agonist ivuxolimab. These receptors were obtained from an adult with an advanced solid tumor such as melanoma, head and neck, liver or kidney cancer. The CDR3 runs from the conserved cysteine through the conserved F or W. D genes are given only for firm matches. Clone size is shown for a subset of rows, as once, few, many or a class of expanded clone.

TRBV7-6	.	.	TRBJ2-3	CASSSAETDTQYF	TGTGCCAGCAGCTCCGCAGAGACAGATACGCAGTATTTT
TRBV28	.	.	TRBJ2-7	CASSPYRVDEQYF	TGTGCCAGCAGTCCTTACAGGGTGGACGAGCAGTACTTC
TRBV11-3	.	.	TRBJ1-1	CASSLAYRVSEAFF	TGTGCCAGCAGCTTAGCCTACAGGGTGTCGGAAGCTTTCTTT
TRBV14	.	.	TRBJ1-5	CASSQGLRQPQHF	TGTGCCAGCAGCCAAGGACTTCGTCAGCCCCAGCATTTT
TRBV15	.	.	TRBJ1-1	CATSRDRRDLEAFF	TGTGCCACCAGCAGAGATAGGAGGGATCTTGAAGCTTTCTTT
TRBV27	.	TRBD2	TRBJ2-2	CASSSDFRLAGVEGELFF	TGTGCCAGCAGTTCGGATTTTCGACTAGCGGGAGTGGAGGGGGAGCTGTTTTTT
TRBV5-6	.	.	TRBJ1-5	CASSLGTANQPQHF	TGTGCCAGCAGCTTGGGGACAGCCAATCAGCCCCAGCATTTT
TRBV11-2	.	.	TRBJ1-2	CASSAFIRSGTPRKDGYTF	TGTGCCAGCAGCGCTTTCATCCGTTCCGGGACACCAAGGAAGGATGGCTACACCTTC
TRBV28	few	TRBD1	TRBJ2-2	CASSLPLGQGNTGELFF	TGTGCCAGCAGTTTGCCCCTTGGACAGGGGAACACCGGGGAGCTGTTTTTT
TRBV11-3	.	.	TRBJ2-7	CASSLGGLIKSYEQYF	TGTGCCAGCAGCTTAGGGGGCCTAATAAAGTCCTACGAGCAGTACTTC
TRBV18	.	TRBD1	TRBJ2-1	CASSTETGASEQFF	TGTGCCAGCTCAACGGAAACAGGGGCAAGTGAGCAGTTCTTC
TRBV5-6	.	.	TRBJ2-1	CASSLASNPYNEQFF	TGTGCCAGCAGCTTGGCTAGCAACCCTTACAATGAGCAGTTCTTC
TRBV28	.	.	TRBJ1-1	CASSLRGTEAFF	TGTGCCAGCAGTTTAAGGGGCACTGAAGCTTTCTTT
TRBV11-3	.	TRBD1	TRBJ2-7	CASSLGQATGYEQYF	TGTGCCAGCAGCCTTGGACAGGCCACAGGCTACGAGCAGTACTTC
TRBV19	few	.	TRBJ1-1	CASSIVEGSDTEAFF	TGTGCCAGTAGTATAGTGGAGGGTTCCGACACTGAAGCTTTCTTT
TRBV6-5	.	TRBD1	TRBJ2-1	CASNGQGARINEQFF	TGTGCCAGCAATGGACAGGGGGCTCGGATTAATGAGCAGTTCTTC
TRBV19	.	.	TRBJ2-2	CASTVTGYTGELFF	TGTGCCAGTACCGTGACAGGCTACACCGGGGAGCTGTTTTTT
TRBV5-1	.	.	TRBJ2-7	CASSVGDVSYEQYF	TGCGCCAGCAGCGTGGGGGACGTCTCCTACGAGCAGTACTTC
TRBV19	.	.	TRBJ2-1	CASSPSKTYFRLF	TGTGCCAGTAGTCCCTCCAAGACCTATTTTCGGCTCTTC
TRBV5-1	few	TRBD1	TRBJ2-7	CASRPGQGLTYEQYF	TGCGCCAGCAGGCCTGGACAGGGGCTCACCTACGAGCAGTACTTC
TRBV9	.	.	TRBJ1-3	CASSGRGGRSFSGNTIYF	TGTGCCAGCAGCGGTCGGGGGGGCAGATCCTTCTCTGGAAACACCATATATTTT
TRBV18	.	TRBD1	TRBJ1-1	CASSSDRGLTEAFF	TGTGCCAGCTCGTCAGACAGGGGGCTCACTGAAGCTTTCTTT
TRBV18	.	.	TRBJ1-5	CASSSDSSNQPQHF	TGTGCCAGCTCATCTGACAGTAGCAATCAGCCCCAGCATTTT
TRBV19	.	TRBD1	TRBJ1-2	CASSIDRGYGYTF	TGTGCCAGTAGTATCGACAGGGGTTATGGCTACACCTTC
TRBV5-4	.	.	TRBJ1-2	CASSIGQSGYTF	TGTGCCAGCAGCATTGGCCAGAGTGGCTACACCTTC
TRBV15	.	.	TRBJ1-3	CATSRGGQSSGNTIYF	TGTGCCACCAGCAGGGGCGGACAGTCCTCTGGAAACACCATATATTTT
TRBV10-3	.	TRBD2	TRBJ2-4	CAIKMAGGSNIQYF	TGTGCCATCAAAATGGCGGGAGGTTCGAACATTCAGTACTTC
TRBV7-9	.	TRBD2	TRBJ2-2	CASSFKREFTGELFF	TGTGCCAGCAGCTTTAAGCGGGAGTTCACCGGGGAGCTGTTTTTT
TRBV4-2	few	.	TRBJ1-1	CASSQEWGTTEAFF	TGTGCCAGCAGCCAAGAATGGGGGACTACAGAAGCTTTCTTT
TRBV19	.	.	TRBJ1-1	CASMEQGGSTEAFF	TGTGCCAGTATGGAACAGGGTGGATCTACTGAAGCTTTCTTT
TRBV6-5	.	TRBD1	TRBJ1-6	CASGGTGANSPLHF	TGTGCCAGCGGGGGGACAGGGGCTAATTCACCCCTCCACTTT
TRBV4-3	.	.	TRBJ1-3	CASSQGLLKGGTNAIYF	TGCGCCAGCAGCCAGGGACTGCTTAAGGGTGGGACGAACGCCATATATTTT
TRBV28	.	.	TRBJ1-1	CASSLGTTNTEAFF	TGTGCCAGCAGTTTAGGGACAACGAACACTGAAGCTTTCTTT
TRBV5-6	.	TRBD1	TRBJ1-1	CASSHVTGGTEAFF	TGTGCCAGCAGCCACGTGACAGGGGGCACTGAAGCTTTCTTT
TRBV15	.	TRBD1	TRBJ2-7	CATSRIPGTGTYEQYF	TGTGCCACCAGCAGAATCCCCGGGACAGGGACCTACGAGCAGTACTTC
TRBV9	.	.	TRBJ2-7	CASSPSGNLGAYEQYF	TGTGCCAGCAGCCCAAGTGGTAACCTGGGCGCCTACGAGCAGTACTTC
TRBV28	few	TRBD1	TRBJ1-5	CASSLDRAGGQPQHF	TGTGCCAGCAGCCTGGACAGGGCGGGAGGTCAGCCCCAGCATTTT
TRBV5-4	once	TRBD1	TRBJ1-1	CASSGKDRFYTEAFF	TGTGCCAGCAGCGGAAAGGACAGGTTTTACACTGAAGCTTTCTTT
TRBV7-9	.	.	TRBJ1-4	CASSPLWGVTNEKLFF	TGTGCCAGCAGCCCCCTGTGGGGCGTAACTAATGAAAAACTGTTTTTT
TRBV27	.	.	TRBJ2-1	CASSLSVGGTDVPYNEQFF	TGTGCCAGCAGTTTATCAGTTGGGGGGACAGATGTACCCTACAATGAGCAGTTCTTC
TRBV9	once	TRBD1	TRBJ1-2	CASSVGDSPNYGYTF	TGTGCCAGCAGCGTCGGGGACAGTCCTAACTATGGCTACACCTTC
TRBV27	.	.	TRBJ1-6	CASSSRGVTPLHF	TGTGCCAGCAGTTCCCGGGGGGTCACACCCCTCCACTTT
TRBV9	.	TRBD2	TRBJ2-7	CASSISAGANYEQYF	TGTGCCAGCAGCATTTCGGCGGGAGCGAACTACGAGCAGTACTTC
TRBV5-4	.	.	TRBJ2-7	CASSWAGQIYEQYF	TGTGCCAGCAGCTGGGCGGGACAGATCTACGAGCAGTACTTC
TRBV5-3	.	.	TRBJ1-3	CARSFHSDSSGNTIYF	TGTGCCAGAAGCTTTCACAGCGATAGCTCTGGAAACACCATATATTTT